One sample yielded the 7 T cell receptor beta chains listed below, sequenced in a study of OX40 agonist ivuxolimab in advanced cancers. Here immunoSEQ multiplex PCR was the method, and the copy in TCRdb shows in-frame clones only, minus some. The repertoire consists of about 100,000 clones, with roughly four fifths occurring once and the leading ten covering 5.5%. The input for sequencing was CD4+ or CD8+ T cells sorted from blood, taken in a trial of the OX40 agonist ivuxolimab. The origin of the receptors is an adult with an advanced solid tumor such as melanoma, head and neck, liver or kidney cancer.

The chain joins TRBV10-3 to TRBJ1-2; D remains ambiguous. The CDR3 spans 14 residues. Trimming took off 4 bases at V and 0 bases at J, with 9 bases between the two ends. Germline V CDR1 and CDR2: ENHRY, SYGVKD. In DNA, the CDR3 is TGTGCCATCAGTGGTAACAGTCCTAACTATGGCTACACCTTC. Its protein is CAISGNSPNYGYTF.

The V and J genes are TRBV4-2 and TRBJ2-1; TRBD1 agrees at 12 bases. From germline, CDR1 is LGHNA and CDR2 YNFKEQ. The length of the CDR3 is 17 residues. After removal of 3 bases from V and 6 bases from J, the junction contained 9 bases not matched to a gene. In nucleotides, the CDR3 is TGTGCCAGCAGCCAGGGTACCGGGACAGGGGGCCTCAATGAGCAGTTCTTC. This sequence encodes CASSQGTGTGGLNEQFF.

The chain links TRBV30 to TRBJ2-7, with D perhaps TRBD1 (5 bases). Germline CDR1 reads GTSNPN; CDR2 reads SVGIG (reference sequence). CDR3 length: 12 residues. The V end was cut by 4 bases, the J end by 3 bases, with 10 bases between. In DNA form, the CDR3 reads TGTGCCTGGAACCACGACAGCTACGAGCAGTACTTC. This gives the protein CAWNHDSYEQYF.

The chain is built from TRBV11-2 and TRBJ2-2; no clear D. Trimming shortened V by 2 bases and J by 5 bases, and 9 bases separated the two germline ends. CDR1 and CDR2 (germline): SGHAT, FQNNGV. The CDR3 length is 14 residues. The CDR3 DNA reads TGTGCCAGCAGCTTAAGGGCTTCGACCGGGGAGCTGTTTTTT. This codes for CASSLRASTGELFF.

The chain has TRBV6-1 and TRBJ2-5; D is possibly TRBD1 (6 bases). The germline V and J ends were trimmed by 6 bases and 1 base, with 12 bases remaining between them. The CDR3 extends over 14 amino acids. CDR1 and CDR2 (germline): MNHNS, SASEGT. The CDR3 loop is CASRRGQIQETQYF. CDR3 sequence (DNA): TGTGCCAGCAGGAGGGGACAAATCCAAGAGACCCAGTACTTC.

By sample share, this clone is medium-sized (0.01 to 0.1%). This CDR3 is CSVDQGGNEQFF. Written as DNA, the CDR3 is TGCAGCGTGGACCAGGGAGGTAATGAGCAGTTCTTC. V is TRBV29-1 and J is TRBJ2-1; tentative D call: TRBD2 (6 bases). The CDR3 runs 12 residues. V lost 6 bases and J lost 7, with 13 bases in between. Germline-derived CDR1 and CDR2 are SQVTM and ANQGSEA.

The chain employs TRBV30 and TRBJ2-7; weak D call: TRBD2 (6 bases). V was trimmed by 0 bases and J by 2 bases, leaving 14 bases between them. The V gene's germline CDR1 is GTSNPN and CDR2 SVGIG (reference sequence). CDR3 length: 15 residues. The DNA of the CDR3 is TGTGCCTGGAGTGTAGTTAGCGGTACAACCTACGAGCAGTACTTC. It codes for CAWSVVSGTTYEQYF. The whole variable domain, remainder taken from reference TRBV30 and TRBJ2-7, is SQTIHQWPATLVQPVGSPLSLECTVEGTSNPNLYWYRQAAGRGLQLLFYSVGIGQISSEVPQNLSASRPQDRQFILSSKKLLLSDSGFYLCAWSVVSGTTYEQYFGPGTRLTVT.